The sequence of this T cell receptor beta chain was determined in a study of blood T cell repertoires in COVID-19. Overall study context: Sources were T cells, B-cell-depleted T cells, or PBMCs; the material itself was cDNA or gDNA.

The CDR3 spans 17 residues. In the original analysis: From reference gene primer amplification, estimates of nucleated cell counts were derived. Generated by immunoSEQ multiplex PCR, the TCRdb table keeps only in-frame clones and is missing some. V, J and clone size were drawn from that table, and D and trimming were deduced from the DNA. This sample has 300,000 to 500,000 clones; over 75% occur once, and the top ten carry around 0.97%. Participants were aged about 18 to 89 years from about two dozen US areas. Which cohort a participant joined came from the clinical history participants gave. Sequencing input: PBMCs or T cells enriched from blood (not recorded which). This receptor was taken from a woman aged 25 to 39 with acute COVID-19. The chain couples TRBV1 to TRBJ2-1; the listed D gene, TRBD2, was not tested against the DNA. TRBV1 is a documented pseudogene. The CDR3 here is CTSSQDPPGEGGNEQFF. The CDR3 DNA follows: TGCACCAGCAGCCAAGACCCCCCAGGTGAGGGAGGCAATGAGCAGTTCTTC.